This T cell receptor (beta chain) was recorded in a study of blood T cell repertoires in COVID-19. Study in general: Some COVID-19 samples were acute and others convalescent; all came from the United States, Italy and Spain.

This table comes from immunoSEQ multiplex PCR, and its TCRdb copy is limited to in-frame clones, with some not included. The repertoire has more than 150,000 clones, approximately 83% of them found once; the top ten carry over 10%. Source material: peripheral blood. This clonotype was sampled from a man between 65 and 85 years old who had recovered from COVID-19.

The CDR3 DNA is TGTGCCAGCAGTCAGGCCGGGACAGGGCTTCAGGAGCAGTACTTC. It is translated as CASSQAGTGLQEQYF. The rearrangement joins TRBV28 to TRBJ2-7; 9 bases are a match to TRBD1. CDR3 length: 15 amino acids. CDR1 is MDHEN and CDR2 is SYDVKM in the germline V gene. V lost 5 bases to trimming and J lost 7 bases; unmatched junction nucleotides: 12.